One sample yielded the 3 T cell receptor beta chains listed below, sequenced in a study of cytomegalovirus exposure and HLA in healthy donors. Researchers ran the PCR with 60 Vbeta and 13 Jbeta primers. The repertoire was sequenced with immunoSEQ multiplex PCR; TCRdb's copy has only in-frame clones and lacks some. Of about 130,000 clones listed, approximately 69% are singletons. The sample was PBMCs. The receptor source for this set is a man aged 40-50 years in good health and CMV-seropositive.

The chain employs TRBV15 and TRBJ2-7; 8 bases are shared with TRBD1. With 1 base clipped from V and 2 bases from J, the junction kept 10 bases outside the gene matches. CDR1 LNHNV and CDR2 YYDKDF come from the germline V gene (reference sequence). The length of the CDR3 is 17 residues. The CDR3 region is CATSRGVGQGFPYEQYF. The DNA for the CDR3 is TGTGCCACCAGCAGAGGAGTCGGACAGGGATTCCCCTACGAGCAGTACTTC. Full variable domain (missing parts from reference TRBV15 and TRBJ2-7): DAMVIQNPRYQVTQFGKPVTLSCSQTLNHNVMYWYQQKSSQAPKLLFHYYDKDFNNEADTPDNFQSRRPNTSFCFLDIRSPGLGDTAMYLCATSRGVGQGFPYEQYFGPGTRLTVT.

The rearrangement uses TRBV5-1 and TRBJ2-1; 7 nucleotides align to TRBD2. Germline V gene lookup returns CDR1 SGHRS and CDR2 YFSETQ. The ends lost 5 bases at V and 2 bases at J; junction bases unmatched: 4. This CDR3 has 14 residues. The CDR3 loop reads CASRSGTPYNEQFF. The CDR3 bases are TGCGCCAGCAGAAGCGGGACCCCCTACAATGAGCAGTTCTTC.

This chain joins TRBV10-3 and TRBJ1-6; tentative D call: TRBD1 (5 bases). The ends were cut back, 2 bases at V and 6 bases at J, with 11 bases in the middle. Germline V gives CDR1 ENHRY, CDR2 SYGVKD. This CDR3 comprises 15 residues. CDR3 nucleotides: TGTGCCATCAGTGAGGGGGCAGGGCGTAATTCACCCCTCCACTTT. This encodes CAISEGAGRNSPLHF.